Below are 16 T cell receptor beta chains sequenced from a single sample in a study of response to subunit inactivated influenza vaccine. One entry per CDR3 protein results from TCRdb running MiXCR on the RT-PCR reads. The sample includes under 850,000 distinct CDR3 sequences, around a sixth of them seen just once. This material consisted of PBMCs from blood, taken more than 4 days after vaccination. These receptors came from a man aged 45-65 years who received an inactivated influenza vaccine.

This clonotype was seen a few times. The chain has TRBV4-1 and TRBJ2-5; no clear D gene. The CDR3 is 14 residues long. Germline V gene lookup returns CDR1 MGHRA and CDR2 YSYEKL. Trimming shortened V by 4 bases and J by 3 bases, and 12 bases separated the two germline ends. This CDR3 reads CASSRDQHKETQYF. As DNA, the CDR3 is TGCGCCAGCAGCCGAGACCAACACAAAGAGACCCAGTACTTC.

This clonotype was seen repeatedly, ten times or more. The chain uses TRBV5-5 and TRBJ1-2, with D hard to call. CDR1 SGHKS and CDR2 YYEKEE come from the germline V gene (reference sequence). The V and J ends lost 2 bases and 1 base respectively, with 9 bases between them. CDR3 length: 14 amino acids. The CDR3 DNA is TGTGCCAGCAGCTTAGCGAGAGATAACTATGGCTACACCTTC. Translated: CASSLARDNYGYTF.

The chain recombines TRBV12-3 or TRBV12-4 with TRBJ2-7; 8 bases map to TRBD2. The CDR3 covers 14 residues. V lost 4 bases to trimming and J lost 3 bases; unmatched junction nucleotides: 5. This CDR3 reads CASSWTSLYYEQYF. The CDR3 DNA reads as TGTGCCAGCAGTTGGACTAGCTTATACTACGAGCAGTACTTC.

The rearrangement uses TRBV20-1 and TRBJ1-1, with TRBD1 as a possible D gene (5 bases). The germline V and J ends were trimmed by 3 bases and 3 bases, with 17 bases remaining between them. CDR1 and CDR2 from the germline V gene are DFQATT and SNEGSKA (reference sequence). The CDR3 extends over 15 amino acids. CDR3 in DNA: TGCAGTGCTAGCGACGATCGGGGACTCTACACTGAAGCTTTCTTT. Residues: CSASDDRGLYTEAFF.

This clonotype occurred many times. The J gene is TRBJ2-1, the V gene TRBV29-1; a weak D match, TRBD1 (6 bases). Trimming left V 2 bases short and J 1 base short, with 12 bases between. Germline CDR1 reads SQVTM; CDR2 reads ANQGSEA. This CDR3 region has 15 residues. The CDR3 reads CSVETGTFSYNEQFF. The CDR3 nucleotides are TGCAGCGTTGAAACCGGGACATTTTCCTACAATGAGCAGTTCTTC.

The CDR3 DNA is TGTGCCATCAGTGAGATGACGGATGGAAACACCATATATTTT. Translation gives CAISEMTDGNTIYF. V is TRBV10-3 and J is TRBJ1-3; no definite D call. Trimming left V 2 bases short and J 3 bases short, with 8 bases between. CDR3 length equals 14 residues. Germline V lookup: CDR1 ENHRY, CDR2 SYGVKD.

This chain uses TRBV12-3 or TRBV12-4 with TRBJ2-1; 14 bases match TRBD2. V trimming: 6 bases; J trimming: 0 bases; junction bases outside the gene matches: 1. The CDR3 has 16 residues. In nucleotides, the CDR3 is TGTGCCAGCAGGGGACTAGCGGGAGCCTCCTACAATGAGCAGTTCTTC. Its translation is CASRGLAGASYNEQFF.

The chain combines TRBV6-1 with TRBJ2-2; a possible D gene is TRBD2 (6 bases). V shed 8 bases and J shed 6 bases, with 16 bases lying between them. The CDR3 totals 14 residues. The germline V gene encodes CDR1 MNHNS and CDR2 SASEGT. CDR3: CASAQEGMAGELFF. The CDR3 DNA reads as TGTGCCAGCGCCCAGGAGGGAATGGCCGGGGAGCTGTTTTTT.

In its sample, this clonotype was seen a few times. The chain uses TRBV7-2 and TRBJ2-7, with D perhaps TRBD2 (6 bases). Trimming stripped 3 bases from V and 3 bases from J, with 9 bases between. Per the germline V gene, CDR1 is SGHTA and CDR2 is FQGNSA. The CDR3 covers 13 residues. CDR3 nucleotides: TGTGCCAGCAGCTTGCGGGAAGACTACGAGCAGTACTTC. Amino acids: CASSLREDYEQYF.

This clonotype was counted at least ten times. CDR3 loop: CASMQVPWANEKLFF. The CDR3 region has the DNA TGTGCCAGCATGCAAGTCCCGTGGGCTAATGAAAAACTGTTTTTT. This sequence joins TRBV7-9 and TRBJ1-4; no firm D call. CDR1 and CDR2 from the germline V gene are SEHNR and FQNEAQ (reference sequence). The V end was cut by 7 bases, the J end by 3 bases, with 15 bases between. The CDR3 is 15 residues long.

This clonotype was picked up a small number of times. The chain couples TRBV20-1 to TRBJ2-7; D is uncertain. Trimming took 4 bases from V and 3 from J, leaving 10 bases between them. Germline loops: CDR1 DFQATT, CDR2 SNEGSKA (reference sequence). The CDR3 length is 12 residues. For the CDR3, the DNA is TGCAGTGCTATCGTCCTGGGCTACGAGCAGTACTTC. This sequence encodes CSAIVLGYEQYF.

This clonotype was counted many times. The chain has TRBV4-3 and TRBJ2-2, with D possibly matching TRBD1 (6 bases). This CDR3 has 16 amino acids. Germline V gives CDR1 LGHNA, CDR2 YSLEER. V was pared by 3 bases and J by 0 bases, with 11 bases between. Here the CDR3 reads CASSQVTGSNTGELFF. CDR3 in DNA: TGCGCCAGCAGCCAGGTGACAGGATCGAACACCGGGGAGCTGTTTTTT.

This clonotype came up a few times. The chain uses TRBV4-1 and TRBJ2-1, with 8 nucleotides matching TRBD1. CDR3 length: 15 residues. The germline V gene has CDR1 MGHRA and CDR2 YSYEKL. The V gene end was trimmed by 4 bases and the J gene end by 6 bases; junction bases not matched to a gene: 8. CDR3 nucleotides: TGCGCCAGCAGCCCCCGCGGGACAGGCCTCAATGAGCAGTTCTTC. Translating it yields CASSPRGTGLNEQFF.

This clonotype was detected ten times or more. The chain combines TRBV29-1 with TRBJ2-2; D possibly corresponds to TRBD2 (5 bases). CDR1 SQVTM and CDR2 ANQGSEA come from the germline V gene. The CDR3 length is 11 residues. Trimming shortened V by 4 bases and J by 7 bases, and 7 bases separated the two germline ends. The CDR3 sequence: CSVVGVGELFF. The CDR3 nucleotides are TGCAGCGTTGTCGGGGTCGGGGAGCTGTTTTTT.

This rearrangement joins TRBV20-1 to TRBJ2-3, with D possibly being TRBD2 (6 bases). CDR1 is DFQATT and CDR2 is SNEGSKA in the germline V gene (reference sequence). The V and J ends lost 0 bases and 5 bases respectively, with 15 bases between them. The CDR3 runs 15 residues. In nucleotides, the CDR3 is TGCAGTGCTAGAGATTATCGGAGGGCCGGAGATACGCAGTATTTT. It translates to CSARDYRRAGDTQYF.

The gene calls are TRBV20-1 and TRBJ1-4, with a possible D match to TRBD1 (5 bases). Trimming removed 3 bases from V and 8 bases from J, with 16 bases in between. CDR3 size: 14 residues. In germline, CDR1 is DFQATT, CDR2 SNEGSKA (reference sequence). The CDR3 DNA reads TGCAGTGCTAGGCAGGAGCCGGGGGGGGAAAAACTGTTTTTT. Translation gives CSARQEPGGEKLFF.